Shown below are 15 T cell receptor beta chains from a single sample sequenced in a study of PD-L1 blockade in urothelial cancer. Assay used: immunoSEQ multiplex PCR; TCRdb lists only in-frame clones, some missing. The sample consists of 40,000 to 45,000 clones, around 80% of them appearing once. Sequenced material: PBMCs, taken around atezolizumab (anti-PD-L1) treatment. Every receptor here comes from a man between 65 and 85 years old with urothelial cancer.

The chain employs TRBV6-5 and TRBJ2-2, with a possible D match to TRBD2 (6 bases). CDR1 and CDR2 (germline): MNHEY, SVGAGI. V lost 6 bases to trimming and J lost 1 base, with 12 bases between them. The CDR3 has 15 residues. The CDR3 DNA sequence: TGTGCCAGCAGGGCGCGGGAATTGAACACCGGGGAGCTGTTTTTT. It specifies CASRARELNTGELFF.

The gene calls are TRBV9 and TRBJ2-5; 10 nucleotides agree with TRBD1. V was clipped by 4 bases and J by 4 bases; unmatched bases: 7. Germline CDR1 and CDR2: SGDLS and YYNGEE. This CDR3 has 15 amino acids. This CDR3 reads CASSSLRDRGETQYF. The CDR3 DNA reads as TGTGCCAGCAGCTCTCTCCGGGACAGGGGAGAGACCCAGTACTTC.

The chain recombines TRBV27 with TRBJ2-7; TRBD1 might be the D (5 bases). Germline lookup yields CDR1 MNHEY and CDR2 SMNVEV (reference sequence). CDR3 length: 14 residues. The V end lost 3 bases, the J end lost 7 bases, and 16 bases lay between the germline ends. Written as DNA, the CDR3 is TGTGCCAGCAGTTTTCAGCAGGGTGCTCGGGAGCAGTACTTC. Amino acid sequence: CASSFQQGAREQYF.

This rearrangement joins TRBV29-1 to TRBJ2-5; 11 bases are a match to TRBD2. The CDR3 spans 12 residues. The V gene end was trimmed by 8 bases and the J gene end by 5 bases; junction bases not matched to a gene: 4. The germline V gene encodes CDR1 SQVTM and CDR2 ANQGSEA. The CDR3 region has the DNA TGCAGCCTAGCGGGGGGTAGGGAGACCCAGTACTTC. Translated, it gives CSLAGGRETQYF.

The chain employs TRBV5-8 and TRBJ1-5; TRBD1 is a possible D gene (6 bases). In germline, CDR1 is SGHTS, CDR2 YDEGEE. The germline V and J ends were trimmed by 1 base and 8 bases, with 13 bases remaining between them. This CDR3 region has 14 residues. DNA for the CDR3: TGTGCCAGCAGCTTGCGGTCAGGGGCTGAGCCCCAGCATTTT. This codes for CASSLRSGAEPQHF. The full variable domain, in which reference TRBV5-8 and TRBJ1-5 provide the parts outside the CDR3, is EAGVTQSPTHLIKTRGQQATLRCSPISGHTSVYWYQQALGLGLQFLLWYDEGEERNRGNFPPRFSGRQFPNYSSELNVNALELEDSALYLCASSLRSGAEPQHFGDGTRLSIL.

The chain has TRBV19 and TRBJ1-4; 10 nucleotides match TRBD1. The CDR3 has 14 amino acids. Germline V gene sequence: CDR1 LNHDA, CDR2 SQIVND (reference sequence). The junction had 3 bases not matched to a gene; V was cut back by 9 bases and J by 2 bases. Here the CDR3 reads CASRQGATNEKLFF. The CDR3 DNA is TGTGCCAGCAGACAGGGGGCTACTAATGAAAAACTGTTTTTT.

V usage is TRBV6-5 and J usage is TRBJ2-1; 9 bases are a match to TRBD2. Germline V lookup: CDR1 MNHEY, CDR2 SVGAGI. This CDR3 is built from 15 residues. The J segment lost 8 bases and the V segment lost 5 bases, leaving 10 bases of the junction unmatched. The CDR3 DNA is TGTGCCAGCAGTCCCGTAGCGGGAGAAGCCCATGAGCAGTTCTTC. Amino acids: CASSPVAGEAHEQFF.

The chain links TRBV13 to TRBJ2-2; 13 nucleotides line up with TRBD2. The CDR3 has 19 residues. With 5 bases clipped from V and 3 bases from J, the junction kept 12 bases outside the gene matches. Germline V CDR1 and CDR2: PRHDT, FYEKMQ (reference sequence). DNA for the CDR3: TGTGCCAGCAGCCCCGGACTAGCGGGAGTCTATAAATACACCGGGGAGCTGTTTTTT. Protein product: CASSPGLAGVYKYTGELFF.

The CDR3 sequence: CASSLGPGGRNTEAFF. CDR3 bases: TGTGCCAGCAGCTTAGGGCCCGGGGGTAGGAACACTGAAGCTTTCTTT. The gene calls are TRBV7-2 and TRBJ1-1, with TRBD1 as a possible D gene (5 bases). This CDR3 contains 16 residues. V shed 1 base and J shed 1 base, with 13 bases lying between them. Germline-derived CDR1 and CDR2 are SGHTA and FQGNSA.

The rearrangement links TRBV7-3 to TRBJ2-1; TRBD2 aligns across 7 bases. This CDR3 has 13 residues. Germline lookup yields CDR1 SGHTA and CDR2 FQGTGA. V shed 2 bases and J 10 bases; nucleotides not matched to a gene: 5. In DNA, the CDR3 is TGTGCCAGCAGCTTAGCAGGACTAGGCGAGCAGTTCTTC. Its protein is CASSLAGLGEQFF.

This sequence joins TRBV6-6 and TRBJ1-4; D unclear. The CDR3 runs 14 residues. Trimming cost V 8 bases and J 5 bases, with 15 bases left between them. Germline values: CDR1 MNHNY, CDR2 SVGAGI (reference sequence). For the CDR3, the DNA is TGTGCCAGCCAGCTCGAGGAACTCAATGAAAAACTGTTTTTT. Protein: CASQLEELNEKLFF.

This chain links TRBV7-8 with TRBJ2-2; TRBD1 matches 9 bases. The germline V gene has CDR1 SGHVS and CDR2 FQNEAQ. The trim removed 6 bases at V and 4 bases at J, leaving 6 bases unmatched. The CDR3 consists of 15 residues. The CDR3 sequence is CASRLQGAGTGELFF. The DNA of the CDR3 is TGTGCCAGCAGGTTACAGGGGGCTGGCACCGGGGAGCTGTTTTTT.

The rearrangement uses TRBV15 and TRBJ2-3; a possible D gene is TRBD2 (6 bases). The CDR3 is made up of 14 amino acids. V was cut by 5 bases and J by 1 base, with 10 bases left in between. CDR1 and CDR2 (germline): LNHNV, YYDKDF (reference sequence). CDR3 protein: CATSGGEGTDTQYF. The CDR3 DNA sequence: TGTGCCACCAGCGGCGGGGAGGGCACAGATACGCAGTATTTT.

The rearrangement links TRBV6-6 to TRBJ2-7, with TRBD2 matching 8 bases. V lost 2 bases, J lost 0 bases, and 3 bases stayed unmatched. Germline loops: CDR1 MNHNY, CDR2 SVGAGI (reference sequence). The CDR3 length is 15 residues. As DNA, the CDR3 is TGTGCCAGCAGTTACGACAGCGGGAGCTCCTACGAGCAGTACTTC. It yields the protein CASSYDSGSSYEQYF.

The chain carries TRBV6-6 and TRBJ2-7; 7 bases align to TRBD1. Looked up from germline, CDR1 is MNHNY and CDR2 is SVGAGI (reference sequence). The trim removed 8 bases at V and 3 bases at J, leaving 1 base unmatched. The CDR3 sequence is 11 residues long. CDR3 DNA: TGTGCCAGCGCAGGGGGCTACGAGCAGTACTTC. This gives the protein CASAGGYEQYF.